This T cell receptor beta chain was observed in a study of blood T cell repertoires in COVID-19. In the study overall: The analysed material was cDNA or gDNA that came from T cells, B-cell-depleted T cells, or PBMCs.

Trimming removed 6 bases at V and 1 base at J, with 15 bases between. The CDR3 extends over 16 amino acids. Germline V gene lookup returns CDR1 KGHDR and CDR2 SFDVKD. Methods used by the authors: Amplifying reference gene primers gave estimates of nucleated cell counts. The assay was immunoSEQ multiplex PCR, and TCRdb's table has in-frame clones only and misses some. That table is the source of V, J and clone size, and D and trimming were worked out from the DNA. The data show roughly 200,000 clones, around four fifths seen once. The TCR was taken from an elderly woman with active or convalescent COVID-19. J is TRBJ1-5 and V is TRBV24-1, with D possibly TRBD1 on 6 matching bases. Sequenced sample: peripheral blood. The CDR3 protein is CATSYKYRESNQPQHF. The DNA of the CDR3 is TGTGCCACCAGTTATAAGTACAGGGAAAGCAATCAGCCCCAGCATTTT.